This T cell receptor beta chain was captured in a study of human T cells and chemical hapten exposure. On the study more broadly: Yields of TCR per sample differed, chiefly owing to small differences in pooled library volume. Study-level findings and limits: The study found that DPC sensitization did not change TCRs above 1 in 1000 frequency.

Remarks on this clonotype: Its antigen remains unknown.

Indicated time point: healthy volunteer bleed at 6 weeks. Unfractionated whole blood yielded total RNA. Unique molecular identifiers were attached to individual cDNA molecules within the library. In the authors' methods: Ranging from about 20,000 to 690,600, TCR counts per sample had a median value of approximately 95,000. Via MiXCR, TCRdb re-called the RACE reads, giving one row per CDR3 protein. None of the V and J calls come from the authors' own analysis; TCRdb made them. The sample contains about 77,000 distinct CDR3 sequences, approximately 8.6% of which appear only once. Sequenced material: whole blood. This TCR was recovered from a female donor in good health. Some clones in this sample may be carry-over from other donors' samples.

DNA of the CDR3: TGCAGTGCCGGCGGACAGGGGCTGGCTTTCTTT. Encoded protein: CSAGGQGLAFF. The chain links TRBV20-1 to TRBJ1-1; 9 bases fit TRBD1. From germline, CDR1 is DFQATT and CDR2 SNEGSKA (reference sequence). CDR3 length equals 11 residues. J gave up 11 bases and V 6 bases, and 7 bases lay outside the gene matches.